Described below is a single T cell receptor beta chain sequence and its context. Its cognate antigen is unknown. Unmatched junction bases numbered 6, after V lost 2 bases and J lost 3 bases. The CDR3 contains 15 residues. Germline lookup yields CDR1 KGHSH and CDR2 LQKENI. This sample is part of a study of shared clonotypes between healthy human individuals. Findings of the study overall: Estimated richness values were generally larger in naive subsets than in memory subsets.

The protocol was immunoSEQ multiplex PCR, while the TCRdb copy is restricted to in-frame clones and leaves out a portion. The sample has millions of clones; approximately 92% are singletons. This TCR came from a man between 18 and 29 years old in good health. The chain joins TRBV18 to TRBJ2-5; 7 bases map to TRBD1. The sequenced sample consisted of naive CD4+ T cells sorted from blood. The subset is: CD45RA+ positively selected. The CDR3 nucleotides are TGTGCCAGCTCACCAAGGGACAGAACTAAAGAGACCCAGTACTTC. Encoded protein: CASSPRDRTKETQYF.